A single sample gave rise to the 13 T cell receptor beta chains below, sequenced in a study of T cell clusters in autoimmune cytopenias. TRB rearrangements were amplified by touch-down multiplex PCR with mixed TRB-A/B primers. TCRdb re-called the multiplex PCR reads; every CDR3 protein appears as one record, without DNA. The sample totals approximately 8,800 distinct CDR3 sequences. TRB was amplified from about 260 ng of peripheral blood genomic DNA per sample. The sample comprised peripheral blood. These receptors were collected from a human donor with an autoimmune cytopenia or autoimmune hepatitis (not recorded which).

The chain joins TRBV6-2 or TRBV6-3 to TRBJ2-1; TCRdb selects TRBD1, and the lack of DNA leaves this call unchecked. CDR1 is MNHEY and CDR2 is SVGEGT in the germline V gene. The CDR3 loop spans 12 amino acids. CDR3 residues: CASSWRGDEQFF.

The chain employs TRBV5-6 and TRBJ2-1; the TCRdb D gene call, TRBD2, has no DNA to confirm it. Per the germline V gene, CDR1 is SGHDT and CDR2 is YYEEEE. There are 13 residues in the CDR3. The CDR3 spells CASSSGVADEQFF.

The CDR3 protein is CASSLSPGSYEQYF. The rearrangement links TRBV28 to TRBJ2-7; TCRdb's D call, TRBD1, is unchecked because there is no DNA. Germline V gives CDR1 MDHEN, CDR2 SYDVKM. The CDR3 has 14 residues. Filled out from reference TRBV28 and TRBJ2-7, the complete variable domain reads DVKVTQSSRYLVKRTGEKVFLECVQDMDHENMFWYRQDPGLGLRLIYFSYDVKMKEKGDIPEGYSVSREKKERFSLILESASTNQTSMYLCASSLSPGSYEQYFGPGTRLTVT.

This rearrangement joins TRBV24-1 to TRBJ2-1; the D gene TCRdb calls, TRBD2, cannot be checked with no DNA. The CDR3 is made up of 16 amino acids. The germline gives CDR1 KGHDR, CDR2 SFDVKD. The CDR3 loop reads CATSDIGAGGNNEQFF.

The V gene is TRBV20-1, the J gene TRBJ2-7; TCRdb lists TRBD1, though no DNA is available to test this call. Germline V gene data show CDR1 as DFQATT and CDR2 as SNEGSKA (reference sequence). There are 11 residues in the CDR3. The CDR3: CSAGTGYEQYF.

This clonotype is classed as medium-sized (0.01 to 0.1%) by frequency. The rearrangement links TRBV7-6 to TRBJ2-7; TCRdb designates TRBD1, a call that cannot be tested without DNA. The germline gives CDR1 SGHVS, CDR2 FNYEAQ. This CDR3 has 13 amino acids. The CDR3 is CASSVGQTYEQYF. Full variable domain (remainder filled in from reference TRBV7-6 and TRBJ2-7): GAGVSQSPRYKVTKRGQDVALRCDPISGHVSLYWYRQALGQGPEFLTYFNYEAQQDKSGLPNDRFSAERPEGSISTLTIQRTEQRDSAMYRCASSVGQTYEQYFGPGTRLTVT.

This clonotype is labeled medium-sized based on frequency. The chain uses TRBV27 and TRBJ2-7. The CDR3 covers 15 residues. Germline CDR1 MNHEY, CDR2 SMNVEV (reference sequence). This CDR3 is CASSLAGGISYEQYF.

This rearrangement joins TRBV19 to TRBJ1-4. Germline V gives CDR1 LNHDA, CDR2 SQIVND (reference sequence). This CDR3 has 14 amino acids. CDR3 in amino acids: CASSSGGLNEKLFF.

Judged by frequency, this clonotype is medium-sized. The CDR3 loop reads CASSLRLGGDEQYF. The chain employs TRBV6-2 or TRBV6-3 and TRBJ2-7; with no DNA, the TCRdb D assignment of TRBD2 cannot be verified. Germline V lookup: CDR1 MNHEY, CDR2 SVGEGT. The CDR3 runs 14 residues.

This clonotype ranks as medium-sized in terms of frequency. The rearrangement links TRBV7-9 to TRBJ2-5; TCRdb reports TRBD2, a call that lacks DNA to check it against. CDR1 is SEHNR, CDR2 FQNEAQ, per germline (reference sequence). The CDR3 covers 17 residues. The CDR3 loop reads CASSSILPGTSQETQYF.

In terms of frequency, this clonotype is medium-sized (0.01 to 0.1%). This chain links TRBV27 with TRBJ2-1. Germline CDR1 is MNHEY and CDR2 is SMNVEV (reference sequence). The CDR3 contains 13 residues. The CDR3 loop is CASRRGAINEQFF.

The CDR3 sequence is CAWTEGGGRERRNLTDTQYF. The rearrangement links TRBV30 to TRBJ2-3; TCRdb indicates TRBD1, and absent DNA this call remains unverified. CDR1 is GTSNPN, CDR2 SVGIG, per germline (reference sequence). The CDR3 is 20 amino acids.

This chain joins TRBV5-4 and TRBJ1-1. This CDR3 comprises 14 residues. CDR1 is SGHNT, CDR2 YYREEE, per germline (reference sequence). CDR3 sequence: CASSLGSMNTEAFF.